Detailed here is one T cell receptor (beta chain). This clonotype appeared many times. Its antigen specificity is not known. Within one base of it there is no much larger clone, and no base qualities were kept. This sample was sequenced with an Illumina HiSeq 2500. TCR beta libraries were prepared by quantitative 5'-RACE with molecular barcodes. The paper's data handling went like this. Disease-linked TCR variants were identified with a new computational method built on a probabilistic model of VDJ rearrangement. The public reads were run again by TCRdb, first through fastp at Q25 and then through MiXCR, and only productive beta chains were kept. Each entry merges the rows of one CDR3 protein and shows their most common DNA and genes. TCRdb's processing, not the study's, gives the V and J calls here. The sample profile shows about 36,000 distinct CDR3 sequences; approximately 5.9% of them were found once. The ten largest clones represent 9.5% to 15% of the sample.

The sample originates from a study of CD8 T cells in ankylosing spondylitis (dated 2017 in TCRdb). For context, the study as a whole: The study set out to find disease-linked TCR variants by profiling T cell receptor beta repertoires in ankylosing spondylitis patients and healthy donors. In total, the full study cohort was made up of roughly 110 healthy donors and 25 ankylosing spondylitis patients. Samples of peripheral blood were taken, and for ankylosing spondylitis patients, synovial fluid was collected as well.

The CDR3 holds 13 amino acids from the cysteine to the phenylalanine. This entry keeps only the CDR3 DNA: 39 bases, framed from base 1. V was cut back by 2 bases and J by 9 bases, leaving a gap of 13 bases between them. The germline V gene (reference sequence) sets CDR1 to SGHKS and CDR2 to YYEKEE. What the work shows at the level of the full study, not this receptor alone: The disease-linked clones had a CD8+ phenotype and were found at relatively low frequencies in peripheral blood. Significant enrichment of the disease-linked clones was reported in matched synovial fluid samples from ankylosing spondylitis patients. Blood from ankylosing spondylitis patients appeared to be characterized by a TCR beta motif composed of about eight highly homologous amino acid variants. Some TCR beta motif variants had previously been reported in synovial fluid and blood of reactive arthritis patients, which suggested common disease-initiation mechanisms.

Sequencing was carried out using blood, either unsorted or a sorted T cell fraction (not recorded which). The receptor comes from a male donor with ankylosing spondylitis or in good health (not recorded which). The sequence joins TRBV5-5 to TRBJ2-3, with no reliable assignment of the D segment. The nucleotide sequence is given as TGTGCCAGCAGCTTCGATCGGCCCTACACGCAGTATTTT. The resulting protein is CASSFDRPYTQYF.